This T cell receptor beta chain emerged from a study of blood T cell repertoires in COVID-19. The wider study: COVID-19 samples, acute and convalescent, were from the United States, Italy and Spain.

Measured with immunoSEQ multiplex PCR; TCRdb has only the in-frame clones, and not every one. The table includes approximately 280,000 clones, 70% to 90% detected once. The ends were cut back, 5 bases at V and 5 bases at J, with 15 bases in the middle. The CDR3 is 14 residues long. Germline V gene lookup returns CDR1 SGHAT and CDR2 FQNNGV. Sequencing used peripheral blood. The sequence derives from a woman in her seventies with acute or convalescent COVID-19. This chain joins TRBV11-2 and TRBJ1-1; D not resolved. In DNA form, the CDR3 reads TGTGCCAGCAGCCAAGGCTCTGACGGGACTGAAGCTTTCTTT. Translation gives CASSQGSDGTEAFF. The variable domain in full, completed from reference TRBV11-2 and TRBJ1-1, reads EAGVAQSPRYKIIEKRQSVAFWCNPISGHATLYWYQQILGQGPKLLIQFQNNGVVDDSQLPKDRFSAERLKGVDSTLKIQPAKLEDSAVYLCASSQGSDGTEAFFGQGTRLTVV.